The clone carrying this T cell receptor beta chain has just a few counts. The data are from a study of T cells after yellow fever vaccination. The CDR3 has 14 residues. Per the germline V gene, CDR1 is GTSNPN and CDR2 is SVGIG (reference sequence). The ends lost 0 bases at V and 4 bases at J; junction bases unmatched: 3. TCRdb fed the 5' RACE reads into MiXCR, producing one record per CDR3 protein. The sample lists around 120,000 distinct CDR3 sequences; about 16% were seen once. Sequenced here: CD8+ T cells sorted from PBMCs, sampled 5 days after the yellow fever booster vaccination. The chain couples TRBV30 to TRBJ1-2, with 9 bases fitting TRBD1. This receptor was obtained from a man between 18 and 35 years old who received the YFV17D yellow fever vaccine. The CDR3 reads CAWSVQGAVYGYTF. In nucleotides, the CDR3 is TGTGCCTGGAGTGTACAGGGGGCAGTCTATGGCTACACCTTC.